The 7 T cell receptor beta chains listed next were all sequenced from one sample in a study of blood T cell repertoires in COVID-19. Method: immunoSEQ multiplex PCR; TCRdb's copy keeps in-frame clones and lacks some. The sample shows 210,000 or so clones, around 80% of them seen only once. The source material was PBMCs or T cells enriched from blood (not recorded which). Receptors were obtained from a man aged 55 to 70 who had recovered from COVID-19.

This rearrangement joins TRBV24-1 to TRBJ2-7; tentatively, D is TRBD1 (5 bases). The length of the CDR3 is 14 residues. Trimming removed 2 bases from V and 4 bases from J, with 11 bases in between. CDR1 is KGHDR, CDR2 SFDVKD, per germline. CDR3 in amino acids: CATSDSTVQYEQYF. The CDR3 DNA reads TGTGCCACCAGTGATTCGACAGTCCAATACGAGCAGTACTTC.

The rearrangement uses TRBV18 and TRBJ1-2; D possibly corresponds to TRBD1 (6 bases). Trimming pared 2 bases from V and 4 bases from J, leaving 11 bases between. In germline, CDR1 is KGHSH, CDR2 LQKENI. This CDR3 is 14 amino acids long. This CDR3 reads CASSPNRVGYGYTF. In nucleotides, the CDR3 is TGTGCCAGCTCACCAAACAGGGTGGGCTATGGCTACACCTTC.

This clone was recorded only once. This rearrangement joins TRBV5-8 to TRBJ1-2, with 8 bases fitting TRBD1. Per the germline V gene, CDR1 is SGHTS and CDR2 is YDEGEE. J was trimmed by 7 bases and V by 1 base; bases with no gene match: 6. The CDR3 runs to 14 residues. The CDR3 region is CASSLSGTGIGYTF. The CDR3 DNA follows: TGTGCCAGCAGCTTGTCCGGGACAGGCATTGGCTACACCTTC. Looking up the rest from reference TRBV5-8 and TRBJ1-2 gives the full variable domain: EAGVTQSPTHLIKTRGQQATLRCSPISGHTSVYWYQQALGLGLQFLLWYDEGEERNRGNFPPRFSGRQFPNYSSELNVNALELEDSALYLCASSLSGTGIGYTFGSGTRLTVV.

The chain couples TRBV4-2 to TRBJ2-2; possible D gene TRBD1, 5 bases. Trimming took 2 bases from V and 3 from J, leaving 16 bases between them. The CDR3 spans 17 residues. The germline V gene has CDR1 LGHNA and CDR2 YNFKEQ. CDR3 in amino acids: CASSQSSPLGDTGELFF. DNA of the CDR3: TGTGCCAGCAGCCAATCTTCACCATTAGGGGACACCGGGGAGCTGTTTTTT.

This chain links TRBV7-3 with TRBJ2-2, with D possibly TRBD2 on 6 matching bases. The V end was cut by 2 bases, the J end by 4 bases, with 11 bases between. The CDR3 runs 15 residues. CDR1 SGHTA and CDR2 FQGTGA come from the germline V gene. The CDR3 DNA sequence: TGTGCCAGCAGCTTATCCCCAGCGGGCACCGGGGAGCTGTTTTTT. As protein: CASSLSPAGTGELFF.

The rearrangement uses TRBV9 and TRBJ2-3; TRBD2 is a possible D gene (5 bases). CDR3 length: 16 amino acids. Looked up from germline, CDR1 is SGDLS and CDR2 is YYNGEE. The ends were cut back, 1 base at V and 4 bases at J, with 16 bases in the middle. In nucleotides, the CDR3 is TGTGCCAGCAGCGTATGGTACGGACTGGAGGCAGATACGCAGTATTTT. It yields the protein CASSVWYGLEADTQYF.

This clone has a single count. The CDR3 loop reads CASSPTISDGYTF. CDR3 bases: TGTGCCAGCTCACCGACAATTTCTGATGGCTACACCTTC. This chain joins TRBV18 and TRBJ1-2; D unclear. Germline V lookup: CDR1 KGHSH, CDR2 LQKENI. This CDR3 contains 13 residues. Trimming took 3 bases from V and 6 from J, leaving 11 bases between them. Combining the CDR3 with reference TRBV18 and TRBJ1-2 gives the whole variable domain NAGVMQNPRHLVRRRGQEARLRCSPMKGHSHVYWYRQLPEEGLKFMVYLQKENIIDESGMPKERFSAEFPKEGPSILRIQQVVRGDSAAYFCASSPTISDGYTFGSGTRLTVV.